The table lists the clone carrying this T cell receptor (beta chain) with a few counts. The data stem from a study of regulatory T cells in long-lasting Graves disease. Time point in this sample: persistent/refractory GD, antithyroid drugs over 5 years with positive TRAb. With RNA extracted from PBMCs as input, the TCR library was made. Diagnosis followed American Thyroid Association guidelines for Graves' disease. A volume of 7 to 9 milliliters of peripheral blood was collected in EDTA tubes. Investigators prepared the TCR beta libraries by applying iRepertoire HTBI primers and Arm-PCR of CDR3 regions. TCRdb fed the multiplex PCR reads into MiXCR, producing one record per CDR3 protein. The sample lists around 460,000 distinct CDR3 sequences; approximately 22% were seen once. The input for sequencing was peripheral blood mononuclear cells (PBMCs), taken when the disease was refractory, from a patient treated with antithyroid drugs. The TCR was taken from a female donor with Graves disease.

The CDR3 is CAWSGGGQAFF. The CDR3 DNA sequence: TGTGCCTGGAGTGGGGGGGGGCAGGCTTTCTTT. The rearrangement links TRBV30 to TRBJ1-1; TRBD1 might be the D (6 bases). The ends were cut back, 1 base at V and 11 bases at J, with 11 bases in the middle. CDR3 length: 11 amino acids. The germline gives CDR1 GTSNPN, CDR2 SVGIG (reference sequence).